The table lists the clone carrying this T cell receptor beta chain with a few counts. The sample is drawn from a study of regulatory T cells in long-lasting Graves disease. Sample time point: persistent/refractory GD, antithyroid drugs over 5 years with positive TRAb. The TCR library was prepared using RNA isolated from PBMCs. Construction of the TCR beta libraries employed iRepertoire HTBI primers in conjunction with Arm-PCR of CDR3 regions. TCRdb processed the multiplex PCR reads anew with MiXCR; each CDR3 protein has one entry. The table shows a few hundred thousand distinct CDR3 sequences, with roughly a fifth occurring only once. The sample here was peripheral blood mononuclear cells (PBMCs), taken when the disease was refractory, from a patient treated with antithyroid drugs. This receptor was taken from a female donor with Graves disease.

Written as DNA, the CDR3 is TGCAGTGCTAAAGAAGGGGGCGCTGAAGCTTTCTTT. Translating gives CSAKEGGAEAFF. The chain is built from TRBV20-1 and TRBJ1-1, with 7 bases that match TRBD1. Per germline, CDR1 DFQATT and CDR2 SNEGSKA (reference sequence). V was pared by 4 bases and J by 6 bases, with 5 bases of the junction left unmatched. This CDR3 comprises 12 residues.